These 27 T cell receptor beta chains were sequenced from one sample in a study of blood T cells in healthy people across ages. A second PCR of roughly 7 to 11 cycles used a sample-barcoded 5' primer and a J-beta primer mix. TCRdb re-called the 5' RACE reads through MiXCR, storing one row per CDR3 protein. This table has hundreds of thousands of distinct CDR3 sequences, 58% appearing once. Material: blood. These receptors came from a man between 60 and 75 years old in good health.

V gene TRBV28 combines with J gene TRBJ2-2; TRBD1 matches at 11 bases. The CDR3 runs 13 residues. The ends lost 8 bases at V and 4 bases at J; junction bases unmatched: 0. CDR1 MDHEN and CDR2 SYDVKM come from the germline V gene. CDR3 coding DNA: TGTGCCAGCGGGACAGGGGGCACCGGGGAGCTGTTTTTT. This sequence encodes CASGTGGTGELFF.

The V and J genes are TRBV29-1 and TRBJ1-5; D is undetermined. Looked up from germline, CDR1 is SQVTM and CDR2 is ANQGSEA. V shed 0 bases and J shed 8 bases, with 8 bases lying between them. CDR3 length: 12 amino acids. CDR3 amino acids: CSVEDFGEPQHF. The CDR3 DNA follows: TGCAGCGTTGAAGACTTTGGGGAGCCCCAGCATTTT.

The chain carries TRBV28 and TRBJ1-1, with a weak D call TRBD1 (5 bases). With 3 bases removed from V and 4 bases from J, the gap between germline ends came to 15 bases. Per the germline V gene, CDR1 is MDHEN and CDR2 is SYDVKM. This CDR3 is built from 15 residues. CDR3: CASSLHTGYGTEAFF. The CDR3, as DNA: TGTGCCAGCAGTTTGCATACAGGTTATGGCACTGAAGCTTTCTTT.

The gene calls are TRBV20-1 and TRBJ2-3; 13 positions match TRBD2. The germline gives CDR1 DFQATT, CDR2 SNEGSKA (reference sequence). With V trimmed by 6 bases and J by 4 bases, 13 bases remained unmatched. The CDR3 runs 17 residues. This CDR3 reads CSAHSTQTSGGPDTQYF. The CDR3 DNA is TGCAGTGCCCATTCGACTCAGACTAGCGGGGGGCCAGATACGCAGTATTTT.

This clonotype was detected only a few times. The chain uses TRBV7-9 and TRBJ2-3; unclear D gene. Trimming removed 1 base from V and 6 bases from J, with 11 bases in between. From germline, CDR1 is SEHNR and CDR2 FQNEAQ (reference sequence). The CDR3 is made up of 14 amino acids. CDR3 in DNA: TGTGCCAGCAGCTTAGGGCAGGCGTCTGATACGCAGTATTTT. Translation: CASSLGQASDTQYF.

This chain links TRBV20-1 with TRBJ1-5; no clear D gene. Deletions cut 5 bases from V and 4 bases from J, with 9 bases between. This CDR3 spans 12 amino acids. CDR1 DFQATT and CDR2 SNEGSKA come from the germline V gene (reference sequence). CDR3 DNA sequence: TGCAGTGCTGCACACGGAAATCAGCCCCAGCATTTT. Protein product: CSAAHGNQPQHF.

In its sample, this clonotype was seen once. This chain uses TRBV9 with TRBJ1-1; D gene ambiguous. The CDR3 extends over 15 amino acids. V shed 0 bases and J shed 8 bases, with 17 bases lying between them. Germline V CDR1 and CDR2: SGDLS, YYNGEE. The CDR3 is CASSVAPVSAGEAFF. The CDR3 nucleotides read TGTGCCAGCAGCGTAGCCCCAGTATCGGCCGGGGAAGCTTTCTTT.

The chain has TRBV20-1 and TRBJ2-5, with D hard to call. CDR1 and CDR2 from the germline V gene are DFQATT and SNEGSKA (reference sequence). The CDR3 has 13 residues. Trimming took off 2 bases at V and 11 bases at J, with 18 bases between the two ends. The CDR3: CSARSAAPTEQYF. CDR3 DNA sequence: TGCAGTGCTAGATCGGCAGCTCCTACCGAACAGTACTTC.

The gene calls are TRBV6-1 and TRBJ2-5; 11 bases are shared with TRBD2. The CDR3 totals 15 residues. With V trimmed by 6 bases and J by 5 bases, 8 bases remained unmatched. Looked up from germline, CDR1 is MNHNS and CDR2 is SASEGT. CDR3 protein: CASSARLAGIETQYF. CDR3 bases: TGTGCCAGCAGCGCCCGACTAGCGGGGATTGAGACCCAGTACTTC.

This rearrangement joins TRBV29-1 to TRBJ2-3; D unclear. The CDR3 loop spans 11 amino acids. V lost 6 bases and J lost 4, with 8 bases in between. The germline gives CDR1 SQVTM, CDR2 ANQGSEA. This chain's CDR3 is CSVRRADTQYF. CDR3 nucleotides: TGCAGCGTGAGAAGGGCAGATACGCAGTATTTT.

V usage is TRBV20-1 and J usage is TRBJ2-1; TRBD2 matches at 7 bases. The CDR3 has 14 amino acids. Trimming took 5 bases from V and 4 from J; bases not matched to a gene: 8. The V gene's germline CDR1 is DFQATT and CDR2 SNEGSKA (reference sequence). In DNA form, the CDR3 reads TGCAGTGCTTCCGGGACTAAAGCTTACAATGAGCAGTTCTTC. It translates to CSASGTKAYNEQFF.

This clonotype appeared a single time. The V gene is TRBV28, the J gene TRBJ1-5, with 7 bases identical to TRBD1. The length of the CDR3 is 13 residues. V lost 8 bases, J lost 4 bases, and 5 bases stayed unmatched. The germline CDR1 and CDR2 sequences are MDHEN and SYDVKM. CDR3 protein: CASRQGWNQPQHF. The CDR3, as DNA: TGTGCCAGCCGACAGGGATGGAATCAGCCCCAGCATTTT.

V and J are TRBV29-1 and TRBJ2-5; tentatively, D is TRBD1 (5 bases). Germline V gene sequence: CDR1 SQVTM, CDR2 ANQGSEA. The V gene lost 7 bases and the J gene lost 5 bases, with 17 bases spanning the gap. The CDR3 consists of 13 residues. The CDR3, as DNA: TGCAGCGCCGACCCCAGGGATGAGGAGACCCAGTACTTC. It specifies CSADPRDEETQYF.

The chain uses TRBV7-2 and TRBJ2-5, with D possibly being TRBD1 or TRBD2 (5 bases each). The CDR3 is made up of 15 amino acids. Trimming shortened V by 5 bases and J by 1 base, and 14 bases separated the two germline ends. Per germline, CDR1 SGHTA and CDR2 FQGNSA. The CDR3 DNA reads TGTGCCAGCAGCCGAACCACCGGGGCCCAAGAGACCCAGTACTTC. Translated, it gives CASSRTTGAQETQYF.

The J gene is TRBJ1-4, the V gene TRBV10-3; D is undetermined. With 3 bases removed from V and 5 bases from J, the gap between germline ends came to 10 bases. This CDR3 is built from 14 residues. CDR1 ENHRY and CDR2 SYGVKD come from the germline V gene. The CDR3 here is CAISDPPLNEKLFF. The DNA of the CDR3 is TGTGCCATCAGTGACCCCCCGCTGAATGAAAAACTGTTTTTT.

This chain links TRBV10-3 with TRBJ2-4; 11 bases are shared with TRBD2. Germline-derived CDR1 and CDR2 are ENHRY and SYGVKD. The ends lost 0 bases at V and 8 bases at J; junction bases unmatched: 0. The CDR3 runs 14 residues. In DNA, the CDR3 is TGTGCCATCAGTGAGTCGACTAGCGGGGACATTCAGTACTTC. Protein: CAISESTSGDIQYF.

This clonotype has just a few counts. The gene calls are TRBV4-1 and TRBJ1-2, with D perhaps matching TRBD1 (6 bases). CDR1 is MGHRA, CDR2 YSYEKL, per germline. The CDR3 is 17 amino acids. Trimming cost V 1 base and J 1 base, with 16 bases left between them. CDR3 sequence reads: CASSQVVGAGVNYGYTF. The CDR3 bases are TGCGCCAGCAGCCAAGTCGTTGGGGCAGGGGTTAACTATGGCTACACCTTC.

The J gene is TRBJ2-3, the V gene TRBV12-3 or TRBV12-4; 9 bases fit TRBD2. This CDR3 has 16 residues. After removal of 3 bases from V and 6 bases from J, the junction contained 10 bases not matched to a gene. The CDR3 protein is CASSLGVAGVADTQYF. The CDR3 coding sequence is TGTGCCAGCAGTTTGGGGGTAGCGGGGGTCGCCGATACGCAGTATTTT.

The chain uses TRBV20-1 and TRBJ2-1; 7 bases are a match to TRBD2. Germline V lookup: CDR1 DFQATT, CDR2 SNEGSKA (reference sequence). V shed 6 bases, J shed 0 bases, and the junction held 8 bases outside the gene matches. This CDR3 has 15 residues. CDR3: CSALRAGDSYNEQFF. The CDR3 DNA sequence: TGCAGTGCCCTCCGGGCGGGGGACTCCTACAATGAGCAGTTCTTC.

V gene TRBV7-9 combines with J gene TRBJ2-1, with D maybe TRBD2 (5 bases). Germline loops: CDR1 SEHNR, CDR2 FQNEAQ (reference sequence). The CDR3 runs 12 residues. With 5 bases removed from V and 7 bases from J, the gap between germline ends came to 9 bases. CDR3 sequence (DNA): TGTGCCAGCAGCAATACTAGGAATGAGCAGTTCTTC. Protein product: CASSNTRNEQFF.

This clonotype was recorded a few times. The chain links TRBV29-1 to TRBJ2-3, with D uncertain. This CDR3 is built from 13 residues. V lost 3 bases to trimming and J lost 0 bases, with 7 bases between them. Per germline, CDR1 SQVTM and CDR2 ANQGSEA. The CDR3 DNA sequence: TGCAGCGTTGAGCTAACAAGCACAGATACGCAGTATTTT. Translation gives CSVELTSTDTQYF.

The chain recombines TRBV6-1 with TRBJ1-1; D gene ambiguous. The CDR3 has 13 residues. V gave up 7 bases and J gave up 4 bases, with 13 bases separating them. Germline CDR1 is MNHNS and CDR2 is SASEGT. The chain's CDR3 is CASTLAEGTEAFF. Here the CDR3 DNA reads TGTGCCAGCACCCTGGCTGAGGGCACTGAAGCTTTCTTT.

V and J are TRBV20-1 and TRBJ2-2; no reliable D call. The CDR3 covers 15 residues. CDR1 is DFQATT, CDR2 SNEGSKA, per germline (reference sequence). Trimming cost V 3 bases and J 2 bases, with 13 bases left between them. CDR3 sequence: CSARRHHTNTGELFF. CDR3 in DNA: TGCAGTGCTAGGAGGCACCACACTAACACCGGGGAGCTGTTTTTT.

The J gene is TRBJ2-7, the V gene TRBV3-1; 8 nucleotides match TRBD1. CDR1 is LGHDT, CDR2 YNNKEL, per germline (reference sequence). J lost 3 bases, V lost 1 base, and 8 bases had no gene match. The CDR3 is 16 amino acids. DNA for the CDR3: TGTGCCAGCAGCCAAGCAACAGGGGGATCAGGCTACGAGCAGTACTTC. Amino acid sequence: CASSQATGGSGYEQYF.

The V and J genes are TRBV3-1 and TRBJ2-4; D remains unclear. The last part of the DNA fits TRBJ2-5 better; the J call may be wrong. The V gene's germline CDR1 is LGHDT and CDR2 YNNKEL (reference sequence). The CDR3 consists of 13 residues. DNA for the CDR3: TGTGCCAGCAGCCAAGAAATGGGAGAGACCCAGTACTTC. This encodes CASSQEMGETQYF.

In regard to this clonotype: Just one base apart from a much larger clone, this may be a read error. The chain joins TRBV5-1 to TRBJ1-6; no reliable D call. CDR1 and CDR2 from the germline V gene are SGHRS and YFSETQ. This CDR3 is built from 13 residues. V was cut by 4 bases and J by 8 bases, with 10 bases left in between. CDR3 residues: CASSGVVDSPLHF. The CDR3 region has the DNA TGCGCCAGCAGCGGGGTAGTGGATTCACCCCTCCACTTT.

The CDR3: CSAQPLAKNIQYF. In DNA form, the CDR3 reads TGCAGCGCCCAACCTCTAGCCAAAAACATTCAGTACTTC. This chain joins TRBV29-1 and TRBJ2-4, with D hard to call. Trimming took off 7 bases at V and 0 bases at J, with 10 bases between the two ends. The CDR3 totals 13 residues. Germline-derived CDR1 and CDR2 are SQVTM and ANQGSEA.